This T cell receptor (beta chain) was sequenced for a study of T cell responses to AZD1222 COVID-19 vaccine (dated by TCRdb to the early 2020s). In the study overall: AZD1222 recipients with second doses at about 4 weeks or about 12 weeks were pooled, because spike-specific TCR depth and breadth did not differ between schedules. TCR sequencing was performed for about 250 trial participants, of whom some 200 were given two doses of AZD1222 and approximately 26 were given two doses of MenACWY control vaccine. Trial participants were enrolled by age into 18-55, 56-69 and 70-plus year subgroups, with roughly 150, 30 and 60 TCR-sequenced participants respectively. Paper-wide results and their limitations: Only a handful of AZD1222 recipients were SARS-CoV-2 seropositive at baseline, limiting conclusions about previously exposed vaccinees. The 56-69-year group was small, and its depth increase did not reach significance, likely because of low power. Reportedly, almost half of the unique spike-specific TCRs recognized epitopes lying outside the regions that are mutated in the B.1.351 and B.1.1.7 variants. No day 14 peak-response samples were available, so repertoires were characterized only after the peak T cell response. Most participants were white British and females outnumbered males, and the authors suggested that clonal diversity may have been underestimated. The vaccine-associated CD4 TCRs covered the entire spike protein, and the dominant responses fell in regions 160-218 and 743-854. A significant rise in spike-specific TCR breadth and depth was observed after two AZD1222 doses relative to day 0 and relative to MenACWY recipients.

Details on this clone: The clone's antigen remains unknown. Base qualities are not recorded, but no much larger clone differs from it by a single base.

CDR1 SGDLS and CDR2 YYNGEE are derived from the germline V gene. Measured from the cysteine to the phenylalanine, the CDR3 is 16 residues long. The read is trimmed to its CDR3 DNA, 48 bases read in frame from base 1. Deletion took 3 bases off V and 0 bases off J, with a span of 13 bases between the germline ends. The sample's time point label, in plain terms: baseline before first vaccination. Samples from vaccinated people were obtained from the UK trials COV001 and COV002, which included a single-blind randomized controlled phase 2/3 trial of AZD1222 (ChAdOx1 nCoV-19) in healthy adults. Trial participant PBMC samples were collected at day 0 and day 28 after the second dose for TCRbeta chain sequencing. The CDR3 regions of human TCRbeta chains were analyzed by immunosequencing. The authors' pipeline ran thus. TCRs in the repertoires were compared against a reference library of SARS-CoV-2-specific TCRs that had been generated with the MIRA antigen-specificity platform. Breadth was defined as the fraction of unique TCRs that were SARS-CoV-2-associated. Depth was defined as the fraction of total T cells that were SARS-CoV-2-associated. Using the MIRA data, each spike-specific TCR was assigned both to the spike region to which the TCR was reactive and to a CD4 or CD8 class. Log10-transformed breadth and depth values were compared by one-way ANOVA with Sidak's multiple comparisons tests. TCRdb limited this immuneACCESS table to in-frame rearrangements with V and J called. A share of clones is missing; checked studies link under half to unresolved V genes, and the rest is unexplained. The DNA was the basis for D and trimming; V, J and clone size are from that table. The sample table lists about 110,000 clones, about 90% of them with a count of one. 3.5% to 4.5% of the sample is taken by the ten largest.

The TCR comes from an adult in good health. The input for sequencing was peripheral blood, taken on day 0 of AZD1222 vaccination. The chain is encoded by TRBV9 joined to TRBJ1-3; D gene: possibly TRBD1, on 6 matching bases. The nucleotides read TGTGCCAGCAGCGCGACAGGCTGGATCTCTGGAAACACCATATATTTT. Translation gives CASSATGWISGNTIYF.